The source of this T cell receptor (beta chain) is a study of shared clonotypes between healthy human individuals. Study-level information: The composition of the donors was two women and a few men aged 18 to 49. Used for every donor were three CD4 naive, three CD4 memory, two CD8 naive and one CD8 memory plate.

Study-level findings and limits: Between a handful of donors, naive CD4 clonotypes were shared at a level of around 4.9%.

The V and J ends lost 2 bases and 1 base respectively, with 4 bases between them. The V gene's germline CDR1 is SGDLS and CDR2 YYNGEE. The CDR3 extends over 13 amino acids. There are a few counts of this clone. Its antigen is currently unknown. Over several immunoSEQ plates, each subset's genomic DNA was distributed in even portions. Profiled with immunoSEQ multiplex PCR; TCRdb holds only in-frame clones, not every one. This sample has fewer than 3 million clones, with around 93% found just once. The receptor's source is a man between 18 and 35 years old in good health. Some clones in this sample may be carry-over from other donors' samples. The chain employs TRBV9 and TRBJ2-1; D is unclear. The sequencing input was naive CD4+ T cells from PBMCs. Subset given: CD45RA+ positively selected. CDR3 in DNA: TGTGCCAGCAGCGTTAGGTCCTACAATGAGCAGTTCTTC. It is translated as CASSVRSYNEQFF. Supplemented by reference TRBV9 and TRBJ2-1, the full variable domain reads DSGVTQTPKHLITATGQRVTLRCSPRSGDLSVYWYQQSLDQGLQFLIQYYNGEERAKGNILERFSAQQFPDLHSELNLSSLELGDSALYFCASSVRSYNEQFFGPGTRLTVL.